These T cell receptor beta chains were read from a single sample in a study of cytomegalovirus exposure and HLA in healthy donors. TCRdb's copy holds only in-frame clones and misses some; the assay was immunoSEQ multiplex PCR. The sample yields around 160,000 clones, 60% to 80% seen once. The specimen was PBMCs. Receptors were obtained from a man over 45 in good health and CMV-seropositive. The CDR3 runs from the conserved cysteine through the conserved F or W. D genes are given only for firm matches. The listing skips clone size in some rows; elsewhere it reads once, few, many or a size class.

D | J | size | V | CDR3 | DNA
. | TRBJ2-3 | . | TRBV25-1 | CASSTWTADTQYF | TGTGCCAGCAGTACATGGACAGCAGATACGCAGTATTTT
. | TRBJ2-5 | . | TRBV9 | CASSGAGTPQETQYF | TGTGCCAGCAGCGGAGCCGGGACTCCTCAAGAGACCCAGTACTTC
. | TRBJ1-2 | . | TRBV7-9 | CASSLGGHGYTF | TGTGCCAGCAGCTTAGGAGGGCATGGCTACACCTTC
TRBD1 | TRBJ2-3 | few | TRBV5-4 | CASSIPGQGRTDTQYF | TGTGCCAGCAGCATCCCGGGACAGGGGAGGACAGATACGCAGTATTTT
TRBD2 | TRBJ2-1 | . | TRBV5-1 | CASSFPTSGGDEQFF | TGCGCCAGCAGCTTCCCGACTAGCGGGGGGGATGAGCAGTTCTTC
TRBD2 | TRBJ2-1 | few | TRBV6-1 | CASSEGAGVYNEQFF | TGTGCCAGCAGTGAAGGAGCGGGGGTCTACAATGAGCAGTTCTTC
. | TRBJ1-1 | . | TRBV6-6 | CASSYWLYTEAFF | TGTGCCAGCAGTTACTGGCTGTACACTGAAGCTTTCTTT
. | TRBJ1-1 | . | TRBV4-3 | CASSQEIQANTEAFF | TGCGCCAGCAGCCAAGAGATCCAGGCTAACACTGAAGCTTTCTTT
. | TRBJ1-1 | . | TRBV19 | CASISVGGVEAFF | TGTGCCAGTATCTCAGTAGGTGGAGTTGAAGCTTTCTTT
TRBD1 | TRBJ1-3 | . | TRBV7-3 | CASSHGTGNSGNTIYF | TGTGCCAGCAGCCATGGGACAGGGAACTCTGGAAACACCATATATTTT
. | TRBJ2-7 | . | TRBV6-5 | CASSKIAGFYEQYF | TGTGCCAGCAGTAAGATCGCGGGGTTCTACGAGCAGTACTTC
. | TRBJ2-1 | . | TRBV7-2 | CASSSTKYEQFF | TGTGCCAGCAGCTCTACTAAATATGAGCAGTTCTTC
TRBD1 | TRBJ2-1 | . | TRBV7-2 | CASNYLGQGLRNEQFF | TGTGCCAGCAACTACCTCGGACAGGGTCTACGCAATGAGCAGTTCTTC
TRBD2 | TRBJ2-1 | . | TRBV29-1 | CSVRGDVVGNEQFF | TGCAGCGTGCGGGGGGACGTAGTTGGGAATGAGCAGTTCTTC
. | TRBJ2-7 | . | TRBV11-2 | CASSLDRGYQYF | TGTGCCAGCAGCTTAGATCGGGGTTACCAGTACTTC
TRBD1 | TRBJ1-2 | . | TRBV2 | CASSPDRTNYGYTF | TGTGCCAGCAGCCCGGACAGGACTAACTATGGCTACACCTTC
TRBD1 | TRBJ1-1 | . | TRBV27 | CASSYGQGWNTEAFF | TGTGCCAGCAGTTACGGACAGGGGTGGAACACTGAAGCTTTCTTT
TRBD2 | TRBJ2-1 | . | TRBV29-1 | CSTQGRGGQRNEQFF | TGCAGCACCCAAGGTCGGGGGGGCCAGCGCAATGAGCAGTTCTTC
. | TRBJ1-2 | . | TRBV5-1 | CASSLGTQWGLNYGYTF | TGCGCCAGCAGCTTGGGGACCCAGTGGGGCCTTAACTATGGCTACACCTTC
. | TRBJ1-1 | . | TRBV29-1 | CSARSSVQLNTEAFF | TGCAGCGCACGGTCGAGCGTTCAATTGAACACTGAAGCTTTCTTT
. | TRBJ1-5 | . | TRBV19 | CASSPPGIGNNQPQHF | TGTGCCAGTAGTCCGCCCGGGATTGGGAACAATCAGCCCCAGCATTTT
TRBD1 | TRBJ1-1 | once | TRBV28 | CASSFFDRDTKAFF | TGTGCCAGCAGTTTTTTCGACAGGGACACTAAAGCTTTCTTT
. | TRBJ1-5 | . | TRBV18 | CASSPRGLYSNQPQHF | TGTGCCAGCTCACCACGCGGACTCTATAGCAATCAGCCCCAGCATTTT
. | TRBJ1-1 | . | TRBV10-1 | CASSEGGEAFF | TGCGCCAGCAGTGAAGGGGGAGAAGCTTTCTTT
TRBD1 | TRBJ1-1 | . | TRBV6-6 | CASDETGGDTEAFF | TGTGCCAGCGATGAGACAGGGGGGGACACTGAAGCTTTCTTT
TRBD2 | TRBJ2-1 | . | TRBV5-5 | CASSLEPSGGFNEQFF | TGTGCCAGCAGCTTGGAACCCAGCGGGGGATTTAATGAGCAGTTCTTC
TRBD1 | TRBJ2-1 | . | TRBV10-3 | CAISESRQGAYNEQFF | TGTGCCATCAGTGAGTCCCGACAGGGGGCCTACAATGAGCAGTTCTTC
. | TRBJ2-7 | . | TRBV7-9 | CASSLGGHEQYF | TGTGCCAGCAGCTTAGGGGGGCACGAGCAGTACTTC
TRBD1 | TRBJ1-2 | . | TRBV5-5 | CASSLTGDYGYTF | TGTGCCAGCAGCCTGACAGGGGACTATGGCTACACCTTC
TRBD1 | TRBJ1-1 | few | TRBV7-2 | CASSPGTGGPAEAFF | TGTGCCAGCAGCCCTGGGACAGGGGGTCCGGCTGAAGCTTTCTTT
. | TRBJ1-4 | . | TRBV5-4 | CASSLQGLGEKLFF | TGTGCCAGCAGCTTGCAGGGTTTGGGAGAAAAACTGTTTTTT
TRBD1 | TRBJ2-7 | . | TRBV19 | CASSIADRAPYEQYF | TGTGCCAGTAGTATAGCGGACAGGGCCCCCTACGAGCAGTACTTC
. | TRBJ2-3 | . | TRBV6-1 | CASSETSRGTDTQYF | TGTGCCAGCAGTGAAACTAGCAGGGGCACAGATACGCAGTATTTT
. | TRBJ1-3 | . | TRBV2 | CASSGGNSGNTIYF | TGTGCCAGCAGTGGAGGGAACTCTGGAAACACCATATATTTT
. | TRBJ2-7 | . | TRBV4-1 | CASSQVRLGRGSYEQYF | TGCGCCAGCAGCCAAGTACGGCTAGGCAGGGGATCCTACGAGCAGTACTTC
. | TRBJ2-2 | few | TRBV9 | CASSVGVARNTGELFF | TGTGCCAGCAGCGTAGGAGTAGCGAGAAACACCGGGGAGCTGTTTTTT
. | TRBJ1-4 | . | TRBV5-6 | CASSPWGGAANEKLFF | TGTGCCAGCAGCCCGTGGGGGGGGGCGGCTAATGAAAAACTGTTTTTT
. | TRBJ1-5 | . | TRBV7-9 | CASSNNNQPQHF | TGTGCCAGCAGCAACAATAATCAGCCCCAGCATTTT
TRBD1 | TRBJ2-5 | . | TRBV15 | CATSLTSRQGFQYF | TGTGCCACCAGCCTCACTAGTAGACAGGGATTCCAGTACTTC
TRBD2 | TRBJ2-5 | . | TRBV5-1 | CASSSSGVKETQYF | TGCGCCAGCAGCTCTAGCGGGGTGAAAGAGACCCAGTACTTC
. | TRBJ2-2 | once | TRBV6-5 | CASLDSSVASGELFF | TGTGCCAGCTTAGACTCGTCGGTGGCTTCCGGGGAGCTGTTTTTT
. | TRBJ2-7 | . | TRBV9 | CASSVGWRGPLYEQYF | TGTGCCAGCAGCGTAGGCTGGCGGGGGCCATTATACGAGCAGTACTTC
TRBD1 | TRBJ1-6 | . | TRBV4-3 | CVSSQGTGNTSPLHF | TGCGTCAGCAGCCAAGGGACAGGGAATACTTCACCCCTCCACTTT
TRBD2 | TRBJ2-1 | . | TRBV18 | CASSGKAGGPGYNEQFF | TGTGCCAGCTCAGGAAAAGCGGGGGGGCCAGGTTACAATGAGCAGTTCTTC
. | TRBJ1-4 | once | TRBV18 | CASSASGQARLFF | TGTGCCAGCTCTGCAAGCGGGCAGGCGAGGCTGTTTTTT
. | TRBJ2-3 | . | TRBV18 | CASSPPSSGQSIMQYF | TGTGCCAGCTCACCACCGTCCAGCGGGCAATCGATTATGCAGTATTTT